This is a list of T cell receptor beta chains from one sample in a study of blood T cells in healthy people across ages. TCRdb reprocessed the 5' RACE reads via MiXCR and lists one record per CDR3 protein. The table includes hundreds of thousands of distinct CDR3 sequences, more than 35% detected once. Sequenced material: blood. The source of these receptors is a man older than 75 in good health. The CDR3 runs from the conserved cysteine through the conserved F or W. The D gene is left open where the match is weak. Clone size is shown for a subset of rows, as once, few, many or a class of expanded clone.

TRBD2,TRBJ2-7,NA,TRBV28,CASSLGSRATSGRVYEQYF,TGTGCCAGCAGTTTAGGGTCCCGGGCAACTAGCGGGAGGGTCTACGAGCAGTACTTC
TRBD2,TRBJ2-3,NA,TRBV12-3/TRBV12-4,CASSFGTRIADTQYF,TGTGCCAGCAGTTTCGGGACTAGGATCGCAGATACGCAGTATTTT
TRBD2,TRBJ2-3,NA,TRBV28,CASSYNLRLAERQYF,TGTGCCAGCAGTTATAACCTAAGACTAGCGGAGAGGCAGTATTTT
NA,TRBJ1-1,NA,TRBV7-2,CANSLVEGMNTEAFF,TGTGCCAACAGCTTAGTGGAGGGGATGAACACTGAAGCTTTCTTT
TRBD1,TRBJ2-3,NA,TRBV29-1,CSVSGQTTDTQYF,TGCAGCGTGTCGGGACAGACCACAGATACGCAGTATTTT
TRBD2,TRBJ2-5,once,TRBV29-1,CSVVAREVETQYF,TGCAGCGTTGTGGCCCGGGAGGTAGAGACCCAGTACTTC
TRBD2,TRBJ2-3,few,TRBV23-1,CASSQLGRPAGGPRDVTDTQYF,TGCGCCAGCAGTCAATTGGGACGGCCAGCGGGAGGGCCGCGCGATGTTACAGATACGCAGTATTTT
NA,TRBJ2-7,many,TRBV14,CASGTSFYEQYF,TGTGCCAGTGGCACTAGCTTCTACGAGCAGTACTTC
TRBD2,TRBJ2-5,NA,TRBV9,CASSVESGRGTQYF,TGTGCCAGCAGCGTAGAGAGCGGGAGAGGGACCCAGTACTTC
TRBD2,TRBJ2-5,NA,TRBV5-1,CASSLVLAGEQETQYF,TGCGCCAGCAGCTTGGTATTAGCGGGAGAACAAGAGACCCAGTACTTC
NA,TRBJ2-3,NA,TRBV12-3/TRBV12-4,CASSDDRLGADAQYF,TGTGCCAGCAGTGACGACCGACTGGGAGCAGATGCGCAGTATTTT
NA,TRBJ2-3,NA,TRBV7-2,CASSLAPATDTQYF,TGTGCCAGCAGCTTAGCGCCGGCCACAGATACGCAGTATTTT
NA,TRBJ1-1,NA,TRBV28,CASSFQQGSVNTEAFF,TGTGCCAGCAGTTTCCAGCAGGGCTCCGTGAACACTGAAGCTTTCTTT
NA,TRBJ1-1,NA,TRBV29-1,CSVALQLSRNTEAFF,TGCAGCGTTGCTCTACAGCTCAGTCGGAACACTGAAGCTTTCTTT
TRBD2,TRBJ2-3,NA,TRBV10-3,CATGTSGRMDTQYF,TGTGCCACCGGGACTAGCGGGAGAATGGATACGCAGTATTTT
TRBD2,TRBJ2-1,once,TRBV5-4,CASSLGLAGPYNEQFF,TGTGCCAGCAGCTTGGGACTAGCGGGGCCATACAATGAGCAGTTCTTC
NA,TRBJ2-2,NA,TRBV30,CAWSRAGGTGELFF,TGTGCCTGGAGTAGGGCTGGTGGGACCGGGGAGCTGTTTTTT
TRBD2,TRBJ2-7,NA,TRBV18,CASSPGRESYNEQYF,TGTGCCAGCTCACCTGGGCGGGAGTCCTACAATGAGCAGTACTTC
TRBD2,TRBJ2-1,NA,TRBV6-1,CASKTGGNEQFF,TGTGCCAGCAAGACGGGGGGGAATGAGCAGTTCTTC
TRBD2,TRBJ2-1,few,TRBV7-9,CASSLESGRTHEQFF,TGTGCCAGCAGCTTAGAAAGCGGGAGGACGCATGAGCAGTTCTTC